The rows below give T cell receptor beta chains drawn from one sample of a study of blood T cell repertoires in COVID-19. Assay used: immunoSEQ multiplex PCR; TCRdb lists only in-frame clones, some missing. The table has approximately 250,000 clones, roughly 80% seen once. Sequenced input: peripheral blood. The receptor source for this set is a man in his fifties or sixties with acute or convalescent COVID-19. Both conserved end residues are part of each CDR3. The order of the fields is V gene, CDR3 protein.

>TRBV19
CASSRPGQGNNEQFF
>TRBV7-9
CASSFWRNRGSTGETQYF
>TRBV19
CASSSGSGGQQETQYF
>TRBV27
CASSPRQGAGTEAFF
>TRBV19
CASSIAQYNEQFF
>TRBV7-9
CASSLQNRGTDTQYF
>TRBV11-2
CASSLNAGPNEQFF
>TRBV7-8
CASSTGLANNEQFF
>TRBV9
CASSQSGGRNGYTF
>TRBV18
CASSPPSNQPQHF
>TRBV11-3
CASSLADRSRILTF
>TRBV4-1
CASSQGTSGGGETQYF